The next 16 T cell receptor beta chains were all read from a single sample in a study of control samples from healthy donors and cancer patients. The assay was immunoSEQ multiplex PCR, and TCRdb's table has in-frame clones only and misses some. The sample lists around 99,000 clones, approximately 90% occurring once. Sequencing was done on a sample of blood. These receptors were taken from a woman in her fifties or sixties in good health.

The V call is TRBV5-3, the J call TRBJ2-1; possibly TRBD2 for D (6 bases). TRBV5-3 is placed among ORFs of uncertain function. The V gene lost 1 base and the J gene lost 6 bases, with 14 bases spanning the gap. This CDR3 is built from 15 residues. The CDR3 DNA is TGTGCCAGAAGCTTGAATTCGCGGGATCGCAATGAGCAGTTCTTC. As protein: CARSLNSRDRNEQFF.

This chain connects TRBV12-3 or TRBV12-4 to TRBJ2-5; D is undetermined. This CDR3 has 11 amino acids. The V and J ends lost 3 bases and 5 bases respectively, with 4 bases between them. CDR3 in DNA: TGTGCCAGCAGTTTCCTTGAGACCCAGTACTTC. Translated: CASSFLETQYF.

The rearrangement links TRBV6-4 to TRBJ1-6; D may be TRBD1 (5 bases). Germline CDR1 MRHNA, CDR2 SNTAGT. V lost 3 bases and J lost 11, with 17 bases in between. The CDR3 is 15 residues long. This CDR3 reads CASSEDRGEGTPLHF. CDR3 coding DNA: TGTGCCAGCAGTGAAGATCGGGGCGAAGGGACACCCCTCCACTTT.

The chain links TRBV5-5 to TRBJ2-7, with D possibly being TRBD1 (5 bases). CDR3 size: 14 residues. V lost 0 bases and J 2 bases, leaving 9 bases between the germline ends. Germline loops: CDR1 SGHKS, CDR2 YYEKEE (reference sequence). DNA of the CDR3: TGTGCCAGCAGCTTGGAGGCAGGGACCTACGAGCAGTACGTC. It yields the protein CASSLEAGTYEQYV.

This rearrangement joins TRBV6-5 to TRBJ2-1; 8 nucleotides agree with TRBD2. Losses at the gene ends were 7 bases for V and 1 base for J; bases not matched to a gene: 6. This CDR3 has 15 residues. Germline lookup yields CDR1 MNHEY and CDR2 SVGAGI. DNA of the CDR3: TGTGCCAGCACCGCGGGGGGCCCATCCTACAATGAGCAGTTCTTC. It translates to CASTAGGPSYNEQFF.

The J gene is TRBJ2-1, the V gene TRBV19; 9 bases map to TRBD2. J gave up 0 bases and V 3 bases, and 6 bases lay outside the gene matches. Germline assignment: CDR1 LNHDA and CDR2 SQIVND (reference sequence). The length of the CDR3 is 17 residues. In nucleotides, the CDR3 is TGTGCCAGTAGTATCACCAGCGGGGGGAGCTCCTACAATGAGCAGTTCTTC. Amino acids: CASSITSGGSSYNEQFF.

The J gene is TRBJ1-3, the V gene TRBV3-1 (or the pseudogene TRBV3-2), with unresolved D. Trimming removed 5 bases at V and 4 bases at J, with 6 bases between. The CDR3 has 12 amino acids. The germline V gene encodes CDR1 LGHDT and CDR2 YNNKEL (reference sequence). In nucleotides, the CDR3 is TGTGCCAGCAGCGTGAGGGGAAACACCATATATTTT. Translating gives CASSVRGNTIYF.

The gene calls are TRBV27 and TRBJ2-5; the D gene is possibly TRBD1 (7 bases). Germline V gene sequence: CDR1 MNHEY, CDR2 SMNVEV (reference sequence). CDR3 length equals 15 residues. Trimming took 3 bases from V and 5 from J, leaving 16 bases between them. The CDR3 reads CASSFRRGRRETQYF. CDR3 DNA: TGTGCCAGCAGTTTTAGGAGGGGGCGCAGGGAGACCCAGTACTTC.

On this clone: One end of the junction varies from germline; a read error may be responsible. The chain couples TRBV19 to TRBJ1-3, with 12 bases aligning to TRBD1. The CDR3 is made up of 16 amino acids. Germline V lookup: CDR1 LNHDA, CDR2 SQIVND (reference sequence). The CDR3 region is CASTSLGQGAGNTIYF. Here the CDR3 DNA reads TGTGCCAGTACGAGCCTGGGACAGGGGGCTGGGAACACCATATATTTT.

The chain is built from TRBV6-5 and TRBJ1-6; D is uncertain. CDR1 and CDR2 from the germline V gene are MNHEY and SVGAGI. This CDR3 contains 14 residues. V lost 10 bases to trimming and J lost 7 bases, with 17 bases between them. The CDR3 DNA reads TGTGCCATCAGACAATCCCGGGTAAATTCACCCCTCCACTTT. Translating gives CAIRQSRVNSPLHF.

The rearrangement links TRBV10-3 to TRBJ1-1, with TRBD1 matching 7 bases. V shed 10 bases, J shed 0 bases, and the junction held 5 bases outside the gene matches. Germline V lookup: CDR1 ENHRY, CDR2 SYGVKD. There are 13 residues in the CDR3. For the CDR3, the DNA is TGTGCCACCTCACAGGGGCTGAACACTGAAGCTTTCTTT. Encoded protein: CATSQGLNTEAFF.

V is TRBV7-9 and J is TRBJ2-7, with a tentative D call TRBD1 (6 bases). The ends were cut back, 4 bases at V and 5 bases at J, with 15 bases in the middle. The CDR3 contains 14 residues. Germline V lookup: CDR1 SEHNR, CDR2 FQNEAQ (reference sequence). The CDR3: CASSSAGVPHEQYV. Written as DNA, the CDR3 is TGTGCCAGCAGCTCGGCAGGGGTCCCCCACGAGCAGTACGTC.

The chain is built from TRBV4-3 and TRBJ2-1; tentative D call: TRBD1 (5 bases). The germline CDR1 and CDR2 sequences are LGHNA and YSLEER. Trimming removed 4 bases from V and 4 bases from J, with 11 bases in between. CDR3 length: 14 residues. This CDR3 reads CASSLESGYNEQFF. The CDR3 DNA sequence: TGCGCCAGCAGCCTCGAGTCAGGGTACAATGAGCAGTTCTTC.

The CDR3 DNA is TGTGCTAGTGGTTTGCACGGGGCGACAGATACGCAGTATTTT. It encodes CASGLHGATDTQYF. This chain connects TRBV12-5 to TRBJ2-3; D may match TRBD1 or TRBD2 (5 bases each). Trimming shortened V by 2 bases and J by 3 bases, and 9 bases separated the two germline ends. This CDR3 has 14 amino acids. Per the germline V gene, CDR1 is LGHNT and CDR2 is FRNRAP. Supplemented by reference TRBV12-5 and TRBJ2-3, the full variable domain reads DARVTQTPRHKVTEMGQEVTMRCQPILGHNTVFWYRQTMMQGLELLAYFRNRAPLDDSGMPKDRFSAEMPDATLATLKIQPSEPRDSAVYFCASGLHGATDTQYFGPGTRLTVL.

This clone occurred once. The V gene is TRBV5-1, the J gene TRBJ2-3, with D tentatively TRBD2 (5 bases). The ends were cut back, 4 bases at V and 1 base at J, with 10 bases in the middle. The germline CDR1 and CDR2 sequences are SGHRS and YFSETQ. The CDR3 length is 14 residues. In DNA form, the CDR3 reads TGCGCCAGCAGCCCTGGACTCCGCACAGATACGCAGTATTTT. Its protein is CASSPGLRTDTQYF.

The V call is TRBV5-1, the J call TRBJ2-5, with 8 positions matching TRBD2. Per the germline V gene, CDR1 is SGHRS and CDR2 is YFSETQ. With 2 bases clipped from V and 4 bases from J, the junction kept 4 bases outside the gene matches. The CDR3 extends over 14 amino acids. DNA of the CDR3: TGCGCCAGCAGCTTAGCGGGAGAACGAGAGACCCAGTACTTC. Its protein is CASSLAGERETQYF.